This record covers a single T cell receptor (beta chain). What it binds is not known. These data belong to a study of blood T cells in healthy people across ages. Next came a second PCR, run for about 6 to 12 cycles, which used a sample-barcoded 5' primer along with a J-beta primer mix. TCRdb independently ran MiXCR on the 5' RACE reads; one entry per CDR3 protein. The sample contains hundreds of thousands of distinct CDR3 sequences, roughly 50% of which appear only once. Trimming left V 0 bases short and J 5 bases short, with 14 bases between. Looked up from germline, CDR1 is SGDLS and CDR2 is YYNGEE. The CDR3 is 15 residues long. Broader study findings: Naive T cell percentage strongly correlated with TCR beta diversity.

The origin of this receptor is a man aged 25 to 45 in good health. The chain combines TRBV9 with TRBJ1-1; D is uncertain. The sample consisted of blood. CDR3 sequence reads: CASSVGTAATTEAFF. The DNA of the CDR3 is TGTGCCAGCAGCGTAGGGACTGCCGCTACTACTGAAGCTTTCTTT.